The subject of this entry is one T cell receptor beta chain. Its antigen remains unidentified. Germline CDR1 is MNHEY and CDR2 is SVGAGI. V gave up 6 bases and J gave up 6 bases; unmatched junction bases: 8. The CDR3 length is 14 residues. The PCR was carried out with 60 Vbeta primers and 13 Jbeta primers. Profiling relied on immunoSEQ multiplex PCR, and the TCRdb table lists in-frame clones only, not all of them. The repertoire consists of about 170,000 clones, with about 80% occurring once and the leading ten covering 2.3%. The data stem from a study of cytomegalovirus exposure and HLA in healthy donors. Study results and limitations: Sequencing had likely introduced a cluster of highly shared sequence variants as an artifact. Later analysis identified around 15,000 TCR beta sequences associated with HLA alleles, using a false discovery rate threshold of 0.05.

V is TRBV6-5 and J is TRBJ2-3; 8 bases map to TRBD2. The clonotype originates from a woman in her forties or fifties in good health and CMV-seronegative. The sequencing input was PBMCs. The CDR3 bases are TGTGCCAGCAGCTCCCGGGGGGGTTCGGATACGCAGTATTTT. It yields the protein CASSSRGGSDTQYF.